These 14 T cell receptor beta chains came from one sample sequenced in a study of shared clonotypes between healthy human individuals. The method was immunoSEQ multiplex PCR; TCRdb's version includes in-frame clones alone and lacks a portion of them. The sample yields 1.5 million to 2.5 million clones, just under 95% seen once. Naive CD8 cells comprised CD45RO-negative, CCR7-positively selected cells, excluding terminally differentiated effector memory CD45RA+ cells. The source material was naive CD8+ T cells sorted from blood. The receptors derive from a young man in good health.

This chain joins TRBV25-1 and TRBJ1-4; no firm D call. The V end lost 2 bases, the J end lost 3 bases, and 16 bases lay between the germline ends. CDR3 length equals 17 residues. Per germline, CDR1 MGHDK and CDR2 SYGVNS. CDR3 coding DNA: TGTGCCAGCAGTGAACCTGGAGAGGGAGCGGCTAATGAAAAACTGTTTTTT. Amino acid sequence: CASSEPGEGAANEKLFF.

The chain has TRBV2 and TRBJ2-3; a possible D gene is TRBD1 (6 bases). Trimming removed 1 base from V and 0 bases from J, with 11 bases in between. Germline V lookup: CDR1 SNHLY, CDR2 FYNNEI. This CDR3 is 16 amino acids long. Here the CDR3 DNA reads TGTGCCAGCAGTGAAGAGGGGACATATAGCACAGATACGCAGTATTTT. It is translated as CASSEEGTYSTDTQYF.

This chain connects TRBV4-1 to TRBJ2-1, with D unresolved. The V gene lost 8 bases and the J gene lost 1 base, with 12 bases spanning the gap. This CDR3 comprises 14 residues. Per the germline V gene, CDR1 is MGHRA and CDR2 is YSYEKL. CDR3 in amino acids: CASGFSGSYNEQFF. The CDR3 coding sequence is TGCGCCAGCGGGTTTAGTGGATCCTACAATGAGCAGTTCTTC.

The V call is TRBV19, the J call TRBJ2-1; 9 bases align to TRBD1. This CDR3 is 15 amino acids long. The trim removed 2 bases at V and 8 bases at J, leaving 7 bases unmatched. Germline V gene data show CDR1 as LNHDA and CDR2 as SQIVND (reference sequence). CDR3 residues: CASSITGGVYDEQFF. The CDR3 DNA follows: TGTGCCAGTAGTATAACAGGGGGCGTTTACGATGAGCAGTTCTTC.

The chain employs TRBV13 and TRBJ2-7; perhaps TRBD1 as D (6 bases). Germline CDR1 and CDR2: PRHDT and FYEKMQ (reference sequence). The CDR3 loop spans 15 amino acids. Trimming left V 3 bases short and J 3 bases short, with 15 bases between. The CDR3 sequence: CASSFPGQGLYEQYF. Here the CDR3 DNA reads TGTGCCAGCAGCTTCCCGGGACAAGGCCTCTACGAGCAGTACTTC.

The chain is built from TRBV11-2 and TRBJ1-1; D gene ambiguous. In germline, CDR1 is SGHAT, CDR2 FQNNGV. Trimming removed 5 bases from V and 1 base from J, with 8 bases in between. This CDR3 region has 13 residues. The CDR3 DNA reads as TGTGCCAGCAGCCCCCTCGGGAACACTGAAGCTTTCTTT. This encodes CASSPLGNTEAFF.

Details on this clone: In the same sample, other DNA sequences code for this CDR3. V is TRBV9 and J is TRBJ2-7; 9 bases match TRBD1. The CDR3 contains 14 residues. Trimming took 2 bases from V and 2 from J; bases not matched to a gene: 2. Germline V lookup: CDR1 SGDLS, CDR2 YYNGEE. The CDR3: CASSVGTGTYEQYF. The CDR3 nucleotides read TGTGCCAGCAGCGTTGGGACAGGGACCTACGAGCAGTACTTC.

Note on this clone: Other DNA variants within this sample encode the same CDR3. The gene calls are TRBV9 and TRBJ1-1; D is uncertain. The ends were cut back, 4 bases at V and 0 bases at J, with 7 bases in the middle. Germline CDR1 is SGDLS and CDR2 is YYNGEE. CDR3 length: 13 residues. This CDR3 is CASSPGMNTEAFF. The CDR3, as DNA: TGTGCCAGCAGCCCTGGCATGAACACTGAAGCTTTCTTT.

The CDR3 here is CASSLLGLQETQYF. The CDR3 coding sequence is TGCGCCAGCAGCTTGTTAGGGCTTCAAGAGACCCAGTACTTC. V and J are TRBV5-1 and TRBJ2-5, with D unresolved. The CDR3 length is 14 residues. V lost 1 base, J lost 2 bases, and 9 bases lay in between. The germline gives CDR1 SGHRS, CDR2 YFSETQ. Supplemented by reference TRBV5-1 and TRBJ2-5, the full variable domain reads KAGVTQTPRYLIKTRGQQVTLSCSPISGHRSVSWYQQTPGQGLQFLFEYFSETQRNKGNFPGRFSGRQFSNSRSEMNVSTLELGDSALYLCASSLLGLQETQYFGPGTRLLVL.

The V call is TRBV2, the J call TRBJ2-7, with TRBD2 matching over 7 bases. There are 13 residues in the CDR3. CDR1 is SNHLY, CDR2 FYNNEI, per germline. With V trimmed by 7 bases and J by 0 bases, 3 bases remained unmatched. In nucleotides, the CDR3 is TGTGCCAGCAACGAGCGGGACTCCTACGAGCAGTACTTC. It translates to CASNERDSYEQYF.

The J gene is TRBJ2-1, the V gene TRBV6-5, with unresolved D. From germline, CDR1 is MNHEY and CDR2 SVGAGI. The V and J ends lost 6 bases and 0 bases respectively, with 9 bases between them. This CDR3 comprises 14 residues. This CDR3 is CASRIRGSYNEQFF. The CDR3 bases are TGTGCCAGCAGGATTCGCGGCTCCTACAATGAGCAGTTCTTC.

This chain connects TRBV4-1 to TRBJ2-5; D is ambiguous. V was clipped by 4 bases and J by 5 bases, with 14 bases between them. Germline V CDR1 and CDR2: MGHRA, YSYEKL. This CDR3 is built from 14 residues. DNA for the CDR3: TGCGCCAGCAGCCGCGAAGGGTTTAGGGAGACCCAGTACTTC. Amino acid sequence: CASSREGFRETQYF.

Worth noting for this clone: The same CDR3 can be traced to other DNA sequences in this sample. The rearrangement links TRBV4-1 to TRBJ2-2; D not certain. The CDR3 spans 14 residues. Trimming took 0 bases from V and 3 from J, leaving 5 bases between them. Germline loops: CDR1 MGHRA, CDR2 YSYEKL. The CDR3 region is CASSQEGYTGELFF. CDR3 bases: TGCGCCAGCAGCCAAGAAGGGTACACCGGGGAGCTGTTTTTT.

This rearrangement joins TRBV6-5 to TRBJ1-5; tentatively, D is TRBD1 (5 bases). Trimming shortened V by 4 bases and J by 3 bases, and 7 bases separated the two germline ends. The CDR3 extends over 13 amino acids. CDR1 and CDR2 (germline): MNHEY, SVGAGI. This CDR3 is CASSWGVNQPQHF. CDR3 nucleotides: TGTGCCAGCAGTTGGGGGGTCAATCAGCCCCAGCATTTT.